This T cell receptor beta chain was documented in a study of graft-versus-host responses after intestinal transplantation. Study overall: Transplantation in recipients was multivisceral, liver-intestinal, or isolated intestinal. Overall study results and limits: Peak levels of circulating GvH clones tracked with early post-transplant HvG declines. Allografts carried high graft-versus-host to host-versus-graft clonal ratios in patients having graft-donor T cell macrochimerism. Ileal or blood samples showed some GvH clones first, and such clones were also found in recipient marrow.

As concerns this clone: Its antigen is not identified.

Sequencing used immunoSEQ multiplex PCR; TCRdb keeps in-frame clones, though not all of them. The sample comprises almost 85,000 clones, 91% of which are singletons, and 0.1% rests with the top ten. CDR3 length: 13 residues. CDR1 is SGHVS and CDR2 is FNYEAQ in the germline V gene. Trimming removed 1 base from V and 5 bases from J, with 9 bases in between. Sample: unstimulated CD4+ T cells sorted from spleen or lymph node cells, taken before intestinal transplant. The source is a human donor who received an intestinal transplant. The chain combines TRBV7-6 with TRBJ2-7; no definite D call. CDR3 DNA: TGTGCCAGCAGCTTAGGTCCAGAAAACGAGCAGTACTTC. This encodes CASSLGPENEQYF.